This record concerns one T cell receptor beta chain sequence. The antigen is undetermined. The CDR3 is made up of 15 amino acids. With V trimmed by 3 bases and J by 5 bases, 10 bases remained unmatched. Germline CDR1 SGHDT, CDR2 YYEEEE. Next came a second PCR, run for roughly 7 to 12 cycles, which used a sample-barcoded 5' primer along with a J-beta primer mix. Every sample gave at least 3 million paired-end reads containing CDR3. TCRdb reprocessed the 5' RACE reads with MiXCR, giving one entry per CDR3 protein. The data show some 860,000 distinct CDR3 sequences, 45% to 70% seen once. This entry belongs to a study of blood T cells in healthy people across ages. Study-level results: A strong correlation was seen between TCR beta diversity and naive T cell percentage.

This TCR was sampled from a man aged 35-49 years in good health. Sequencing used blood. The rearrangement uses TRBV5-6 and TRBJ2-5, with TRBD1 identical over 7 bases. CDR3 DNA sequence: TGTGCCAGCAGCTCACCCAGGGGGAATTCGGAGACCCAGTACTTC. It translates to CASSSPRGNSETQYF.